A selection of T cell receptor beta chains follows, all from one sample in a study of memory CD4+ T cells and cytomegalovirus serostatus. TCRdb's copy holds only in-frame clones and misses some; the assay was immunoSEQ multiplex PCR. The sample holds 50,000 or so clones, roughly 80% seen once. Sequencing was performed on memory CD4+ T cells from blood. The receptors originated from an adult in good health and CMV-seronegative. Each CDR3 is given with its conserved first and last residue. Fields, in order: clone size, D gene, J gene, V gene, CDR3 DNA, CDR3 protein. A D gene is named only where the DNA matches it firmly. Clone size is given for some rows only: seen once, a few or many times, or a class if the clone is expanded.

>.|TRBD2|TRBJ2-3|TRBV13
TGTGCCAGCAGCTTACAGCGGGGATACACAGATACGCAGTATTTT
CASSLQRGYTDTQYF
>.|TRBD1|TRBJ2-6|TRBV18
TGTGCCAGCTCACCAGGACAGGGAAAGGCCGGGGCCAACGTCCTGACTTTC
CASSPGQGKAGANVLTF
>.|TRBD2|TRBJ2-5|TRBV28
TGTGCCAGCAGACCGGGACTAGCTCGGGCCCAGTACTTC
CASRPGLARAQYF
>.|.|TRBJ2-3|TRBV9
TGTGCCAGCAGTGGCGGCATAACAGATACGCAGTATTTT
CASSGGITDTQYF
>few|.|TRBJ2-5|TRBV25-1
TGTGCCAGCAGTGAACCCCCTTCCGGCCTCCGCGTGGAGACCCAGTACTTC
CASSEPPSGLRVETQYF
>.|.|TRBJ1-5|TRBV18
TGTGCCACCTCTAATGGGGTAGTGAGCAATCAGCCCCAGCATTTT
CATSNGVVSNQPQHF
>.|.|TRBJ1-3|TRBV19
TGTGCCAGTACCAGAGGACGGCAACTCTCTGGAAACACCATATATTTT
CASTRGRQLSGNTIYF
>.|TRBD1|TRBJ1-1|TRBV29-1
TGCAGCGCTGGGACAGGGGGTACGAGCACTGAAGCTTTCTTT
CSAGTGGTSTEAFF
>.|.|TRBJ1-1|TRBV13
TGTGCCAGCGCCTCGATTGGGGGGTGGAGGAACACTGAAGCTTTCTTT
CASASIGGWRNTEAFF
>.|.|TRBJ1-5|TRBV18
TGTGCCAGCTCACCACTTCCAGCTAGTAGCAATCAGCCCCAGCATTTT
CASSPLPASSNQPQHF
>.|.|TRBJ2-7|TRBV4-1
TGCGCCAGCAGCCAAGATTCGGGGACGAAACTACAGTACTTC
CASSQDSGTKLQYF
>.|.|TRBJ2-1|TRBV20-1
TGCAGTGCGTGGCTGCTCAATGAGCAGTTCTTC
CSAWLLNEQFF
>.|TRBD1|TRBJ1-2|TRBV7-9
TGTGCCAGCAGCGCCCCAGGGGGCTATGGCTACACCTTC
CASSAPGGYGYTF
>.|.|TRBJ1-3|TRBV5-6
TGTGCCAGCAGCTTCAACAGGGCGGGCGGAAACACCATATATTTT
CASSFNRAGGNTIYF
>.|.|TRBJ2-4|TRBV4-1
TGCGCCAGCAGCCCCAGGGCTAGCGAAAACATTCAGTACTTC
CASSPRASENIQYF
>.|.|TRBJ2-3|TRBV4-2
TGTGCCAGCAGCCAAGAGGGGGGGCGAGGGGTTACGCAGTATTTT
CASSQEGGRGVTQYF
>.|TRBD1|TRBJ2-7|TRBV13
TGTGCCAGCAGCCCGGGACAGGGCTCCTACGAGCAGTACTTC
CASSPGQGSYEQYF
>.|TRBD1|TRBJ2-5|TRBV7-7
TGTGCTAGCAGCTTAGGTGGGACAGGGCTAGGGGAGACCCAGTACTTC
CASSLGGTGLGETQYF
>.|.|TRBJ2-3|TRBV7-2
TGTGCCAGCAGCTCGGACGGTAGCACAGATACGCAGTATTTT
CASSSDGSTDTQYF
>.|.|TRBJ2-3|TRBV25-1
TGTGCCAGCAGTGAATATGAAGAGGTACGGGGGAGCACAGATACGCAGTATTTT
CASSEYEEVRGSTDTQYF
>.|.|TRBJ2-2|TRBV5-5
TGTGCCAGCAGCTTGGAGGGAATTAGGACCGGGGAGCTGTTTTTT
CASSLEGIRTGELFF
>.|.|TRBJ1-1|TRBV5-1
TGCGCCAGCAGCTTGTCAGGCGAGACTGAAGCTTTCTTT
CASSLSGETEAFF
>.|TRBD1|TRBJ2-3|TRBV7-2
TGTGCCAGCAGCTTACGGGTGGGACAGGGCGGCACAGATACGCAGTATTTT
CASSLRVGQGGTDTQYF
>.|TRBD1|TRBJ2-5|TRBV2
TGTGCCAGCAGGATCACGGACAGGGCCAGGGAGACCCAGTACTTC
CASRITDRARETQYF
>.|.|TRBJ1-5|TRBV2
TGTGCCAGCAGTGAAGCCAGCCGGCGGGGACAGCCCCAGCATTTT
CASSEASRRGQPQHF
>.|.|TRBJ2-7|TRBV5-4
TGTGCCAGCACCCGCGGGGCAGGGAATAAAATCTACGAGCAGTACTTC
CASTRGAGNKIYEQYF
>.|.|TRBJ1-2|TRBV2
TGTGCCAGCAGCGTCAACAATCCAGGAGGCTACACCTTC
CASSVNNPGGYTF
>.|.|TRBJ1-2|TRBV20-1
TGCAGTGCTGGCCGGACGGATGGCTACACCTTC
CSAGRTDGYTF
>.|.|TRBJ1-5|TRBV6-1
TGTGCCACCCGGGGGACCACTAGCAATCAGCCCCAGCATTTT
CATRGTTSNQPQHF
>few|.|TRBJ2-2|TRBV30
TGTGCCCGTCGACAGACGAACACCGGGGAGCTGTTTTTT
CARRQTNTGELFF
>.|.|TRBJ2-2|TRBV4-1
TGCGCCAGCAGCCAAGGCAGGGAGTTCCCTAACACCGGGGAGCTGTTTTTT
CASSQGREFPNTGELFF
>.|.|TRBJ1-5|TRBV30
TGTGCCTGGAGTGTAAAGACTCCCTCCGGATATTATAGCAATCAGCCCCAGCATTTT
CAWSVKTPSGYYSNQPQHF
>.|.|TRBJ2-2|TRBV5-6
TGTGCCAGCACTCACCCGGACGACGGGGAGCTGTTTTTT
CASTHPDDGELFF
>once|.|TRBJ2-3|TRBV21-1
TGTGCCAGCAGAGACTGGACCTGCACAGATACGCAGTATTTT
CASRDWTCTDTQYF
>.|.|TRBJ1-6|TRBV27
TGTGCCAGCGCCGGTCCGGGCGGCTTCTCCTATAATTCACCCCTCCACTTT
CASAGPGGFSYNSPLHF
>.|.|TRBJ2-5|TRBV30
TGTGCCTCAACTCTAGGGGGGGAAGAGACCCAGTACTTC
CASTLGGEETQYF
>.|.|TRBJ1-3|TRBV6-4
TGTGCCAGCAGTGACTCACCTGGAAACACCATATATTTT
CASSDSPGNTIYF